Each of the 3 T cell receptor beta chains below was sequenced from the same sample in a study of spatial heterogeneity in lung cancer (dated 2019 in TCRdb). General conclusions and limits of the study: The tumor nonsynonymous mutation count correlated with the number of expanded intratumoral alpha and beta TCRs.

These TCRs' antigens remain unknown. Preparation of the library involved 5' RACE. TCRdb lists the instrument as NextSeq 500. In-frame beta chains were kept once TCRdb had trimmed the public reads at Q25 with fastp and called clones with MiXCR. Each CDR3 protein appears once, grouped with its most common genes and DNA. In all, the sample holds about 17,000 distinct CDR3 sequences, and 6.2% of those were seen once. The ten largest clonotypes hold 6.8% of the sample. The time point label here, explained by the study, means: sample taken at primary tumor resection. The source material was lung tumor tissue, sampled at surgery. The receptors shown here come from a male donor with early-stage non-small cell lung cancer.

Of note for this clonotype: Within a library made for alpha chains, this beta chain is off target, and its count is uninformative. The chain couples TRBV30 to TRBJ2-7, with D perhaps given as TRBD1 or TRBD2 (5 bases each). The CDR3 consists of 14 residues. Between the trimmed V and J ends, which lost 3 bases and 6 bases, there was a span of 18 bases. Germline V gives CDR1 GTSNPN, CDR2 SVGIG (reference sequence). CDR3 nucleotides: TGTGCCTGGAGGCTGCGGCAGGGAGCAGGCGAGCAGTACTTC. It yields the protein CAWRLRQGAGEQYF.

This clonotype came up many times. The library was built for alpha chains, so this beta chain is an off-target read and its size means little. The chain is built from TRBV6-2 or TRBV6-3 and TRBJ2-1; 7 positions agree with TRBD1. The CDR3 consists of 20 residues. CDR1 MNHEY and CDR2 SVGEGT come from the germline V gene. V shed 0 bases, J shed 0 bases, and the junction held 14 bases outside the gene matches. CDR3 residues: CASSYSTGQALVLSYNEQFF. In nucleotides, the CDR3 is TGTGCCAGCAGTTACTCGACAGGGCAGGCTTTGGTCCTCTCCTACAATGAGCAGTTCTTC.

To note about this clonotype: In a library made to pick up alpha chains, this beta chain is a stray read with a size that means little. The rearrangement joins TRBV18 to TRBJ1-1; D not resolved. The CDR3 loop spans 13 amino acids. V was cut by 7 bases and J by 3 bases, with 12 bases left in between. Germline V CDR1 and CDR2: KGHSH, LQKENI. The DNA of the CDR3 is TGTGCCAGCTATGCCGGTCGGGACACTGAAGCTTTCTTT. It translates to CASYAGRDTEAFF.